The sequence of this T cell receptor (beta chain) was determined in a study of T-cell memory formation after mild COVID-19. General study results and limits: A second wave expanding day 15 to 37 was CD4+-biased; contracting clones were balanced. Contracting CD8+ clones were enriched in EMRA, CD4+ mainly in CM and EM.

This clonotype was found many times. The antigen is unknown. UMIs and sample barcodes were carried by the TCR alpha and TCR beta cDNA libraries that 5'RACE produced using constant-segment primers. TCRdb independently ran MiXCR on the 5' RACE reads; one entry per CDR3 protein. The repertoire has about 390,000 distinct CDR3 sequences, about 15% of them found once; the top ten carry 20% to 25%. Germline V gene data show CDR1 as SGHTA and CDR2 as FQGNSA. There are 13 residues in the CDR3. V was pared by 3 bases and J by 2 bases, with 7 bases between. This sequence was found in a man younger than 30 who had mild COVID-19 (a few samples of this study predate the infection). Cell type and time point are not known. Source material: PBMCs or a T cell subset sorted from them (not recorded which). The chain links TRBV7-2 to TRBJ2-5; the D gene is possibly TRBD1 (6 bases). The DNA of the CDR3 is TGTGCCAGCAGCTTCCAGGGGCAAGAGACCCAGTACTTC. This encodes CASSFQGQETQYF.